This TCR beta chain was profiled in a study of blood T cells in healthy people across ages. Study-wide results and caveats: Any conclusive comparison of naive versus antigen-experienced cells was prevented by using unsorted PBMCs. For the donors, CMV status was unknown and possibly confounded expanded clonotype changes.

The CDR3 has 13 residues. The V segment lost 2 bases and the J segment 3 bases; nucleotides outside the gene matches: 2. Looked up from germline, CDR1 is SQVTM and CDR2 is ANQGSEA. There were at least 5 micrograms of total RNA extracted from every sample. As concerns this clonotype: The antigen is not known.

Through a sample-barcoded 5' primer and a J-beta primer mix, a second PCR was run for roughly 6 to 12 cycles. Through a template-switch adaptor with 12 random nucleotides, each cDNA molecule received a tag. A single record per CDR3 protein comes from TCRdb applying MiXCR to the 5' RACE reads. The sample shows roughly 1.4 million distinct CDR3 sequences, around 59% of them seen only once. The sequence derives from a man aged 18 to 35 in good health. Material for sequencing was blood. The gene calls are TRBV29-1 and TRBJ1-1; 8 nucleotides agree with TRBD1. CDR3 residues: CSVEQGADTEAFF. The CDR3 nucleotides read TGCAGCGTTGAACAGGGGGCGGACACTGAAGCTTTCTTT. Full variable domain (missing parts from reference TRBV29-1 and TRBJ1-1): SAVISQKPSRDICQRGTSLTIQCQVDSQVTMMFWYRQQPGQSLTLIATANQGSEATYESGFVIDKFPISRPNLTFSTLTVSNMSPEDSSIYLCSVEQGADTEAFFGQGTRLTVV.